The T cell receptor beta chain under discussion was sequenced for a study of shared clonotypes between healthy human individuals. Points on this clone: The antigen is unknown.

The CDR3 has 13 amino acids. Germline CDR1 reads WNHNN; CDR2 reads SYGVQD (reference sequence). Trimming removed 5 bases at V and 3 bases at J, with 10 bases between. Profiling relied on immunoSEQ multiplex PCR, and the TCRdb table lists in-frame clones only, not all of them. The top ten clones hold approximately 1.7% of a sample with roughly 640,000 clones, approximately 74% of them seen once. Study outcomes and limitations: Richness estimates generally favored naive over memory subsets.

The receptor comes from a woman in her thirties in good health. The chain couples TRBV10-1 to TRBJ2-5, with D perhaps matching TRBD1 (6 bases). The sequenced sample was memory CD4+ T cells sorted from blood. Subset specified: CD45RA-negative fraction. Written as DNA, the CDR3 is TGCGCCAGCAGTCGTCCAGGGGAAGAGACCCAGTACTTC. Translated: CASSRPGEETQYF.